One T cell receptor (beta chain) is described in this entry. There are 16 residues in the CDR3. CDR1 SGDLS and CDR2 YYNGEE come from the germline V gene. Trimming shortened V by 2 bases and J by 0 bases, and 11 bases separated the two germline ends. The data derive from a study of blood T cell repertoires in COVID-19. The overall study: PBMCs, B-cell-depleted T cells, or T cells were the source of the cDNA or gDNA that made up the material.

Assay used: immunoSEQ multiplex PCR; TCRdb lists only in-frame clones, some missing. Of 150,000 to 200,000 clones listed, 70% to 90% are singletons. This sequence was found in a person aged 65 to 85 with COVID-19, enrolled during active disease. This rearrangement joins TRBV9 to TRBJ1-4; a possible D gene is TRBD1 (5 bases). The material sequenced was peripheral blood. The CDR3 sequence: CASSVGRRPTNEKLFF. The CDR3 nucleotides read TGTGCCAGCAGCGTGGGGCGGAGACCAACTAATGAAAAACTGTTTTTT.